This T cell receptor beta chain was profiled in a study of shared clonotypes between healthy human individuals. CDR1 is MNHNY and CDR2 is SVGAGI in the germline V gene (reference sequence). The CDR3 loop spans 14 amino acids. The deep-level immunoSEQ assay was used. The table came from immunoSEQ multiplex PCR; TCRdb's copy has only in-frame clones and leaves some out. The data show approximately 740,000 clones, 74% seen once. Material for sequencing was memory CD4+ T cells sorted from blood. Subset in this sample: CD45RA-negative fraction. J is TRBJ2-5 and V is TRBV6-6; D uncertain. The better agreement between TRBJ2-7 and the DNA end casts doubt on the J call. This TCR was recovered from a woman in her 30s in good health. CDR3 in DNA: TGTGCCAGCAGTTACTCACGGTCTAGTTACGAGCAGTACTTC. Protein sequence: CASSYSRSSYEQYF.